The clone carrying this T cell receptor beta chain was counted once. Its antigen is still unknown. The record originates from a study of STAT5B mutations in CD4+ large granular lymphocyte leukemia. CDR3 length: 13 amino acids. Germline V CDR1 and CDR2: MNHEY, SVGAGI. V trimming: 5 bases; J trimming: 6 bases; junction bases outside the gene matches: 7. Clones were read by immunoSEQ multiplex PCR, and TCRdb kept only the in-frame ones, dropping some. The repertoire holds 15,000 to 20,000 clones, with about 81% as singletons. Whole-study results and caveats: Main leukemic clonotypes were patient-specific, but roughly 25% appeared at low frequency elsewhere.

This clonotype was sampled from a human donor in good health. What was sequenced was CD4+ T cells from blood buffy coats. The rearrangement joins TRBV6-5 to TRBJ2-7, with TRBD1 matching 7 bases. CDR3 residues: CASSLDRFSEQYF. CDR3 in DNA: TGTGCCAGCAGTCTGGACAGGTTTAGCGAGCAGTACTTC.